A single TCR beta chain is shown here with its context. The antigen it recognizes is unknown. It has no much larger one-base neighbor in the sample; base qualities were not kept. To prepare the library, the immunoSEQ multiplex PCR assay was applied. For the multiplex PCR, a mixture combining 60 forward primers for TCR Vbeta segments and 13 reverse primers for TCR Jbeta segments was used. A multiplex PCR assay on genomic DNA amplified the CDR3 region of rearranged TCR beta genes. On the Illumina HiSeq System, the amplified TCR beta libraries were sequenced as 87-base-pair reads. Per the authors' processing: A later analysis counted about 82 million unique TCR beta chains across the 550 to 750 repertoires, and some 11 million of these chains were shared by at least two donors. Raw reads were error-corrected and collapsed into unique sequences with a nearest-neighbor algorithm that merged closely related sequences to remove PCR and sequencing errors. CDR3 sequences were aligned to IMGT reference sequences to assign V, D and J gene segments. For a sequence to be retained, at least a six-nucleotide match to both a V gene segment and a J gene segment was required. A rearrangement was called productive if the CDR3 had no stop codons and remained in frame with V and J, and every other rearrangement was called non-productive. Following IMGT convention, CDR3 was defined as the stretch from the second conserved V-encoded cysteine to the conserved J-encoded phenylalanine. The earlier analysis of about 620 of the donors excluded sequences that lacked an unambiguous match to a single V gene segment. An earlier analysis of a few hundred of the donors classified V segments as functional when productive rearrangements were above 56.7% and as segregating when the standard deviation between donors was above 5%. To diagnose cytomegalovirus status from the catalog of TCR beta chain sequences, a statistical classification framework was built. V and J gene assignment, in a later analysis, came from comparing TCR nucleotide sequences with IMGT/GENE-DB human TR gene sequences. In a later analysis, CDR3 sequences and most-parsimonious VDJ recombination scenarios were assigned using the TCRdist pipeline. A later analysis defined each TCR beta chain by its CDR3 amino acid sequence plus V-gene family, and excluded reads lacking a unique V-gene family. In a later analysis, nearly 600 highly shared, low-generation-probability nucleotide sequences were removed to address suspected cross-contamination and a sequencing artifact. In a later analysis, a clonal expansion index for each public chain was calculated from normalized within-repertoire ranks of inferred template counts. In a later analysis, generation probabilities were computed with a VDJ recombination model fitted to out-of-frame rearrangements, and the resulting probabilities were checked against IGoR. Hypergeometric tests were used in a later analysis to score TCR-TCR, TCR-HLA and TCR-CMV co-occurrence, with a repertoire-size bias correction applied to the TCR pairs. In a later analysis, false discovery rates were estimated by permuting HLA or CMV assignments 20 times. In a later analysis, co-occurring TCRs were grouped using DBSCAN, and TCRdist sequence similarity was added for clustering within HLA-allele-positive subsets. Repertoires with fewer than 30,000 or more than 120,000 public chains, plus five repertoires with anomalous nucleotide sharing, were excluded from co-occurrence clustering. Not all clones reach the TCRdb copy of this immuneACCESS table, which keeps in-frame sequences only. Checked studies attribute under half of the gap to unresolved V genes and leave the rest unexplained. D and trimming come from the DNA, and the V and J calls and clone size come from that table. The sample data list tens of thousands of clones, and roughly a tenth of these were observed just once. Of the sample, around 26% falls within the top ten clones.

The data were obtained in a study of cytomegalovirus exposure and HLA in healthy donors (dated by TCRdb to about 2017). Study-wide context: According to an earlier analysis of 550 to 700 of the donors, about 190 million T cells yielded some 110 million unique TCR beta sequences and about 300 Gb of sequence data. Approximately 300 gigabases of sequencing data and around 85 million unique TCR sequences made up an early release that covered nearly 650 HLA-typed donors. Of the roughly 390 genotyped donors, roughly 80% were placed in the genetic ancestry cluster associated with self-reported Caucasian donors. The study was designed to test whether signatures of past pathogen exposure could be identified by cataloging public T cell receptors. Using immunosequencing, the study profiled T cell repertoires from 550 to 750 subjects and related those repertoires to cytomegalovirus serostatus. A separate validation cohort of roughly 130 different subjects was used in addition to the roughly 640-subject first cohort. The study combined high-throughput TCR immunosequencing, statistical association of individual TCRs with disease status, and machine learning to predict cytomegalovirus infection status. In a later analysis, previously published TCR beta repertoires from 666 donors were re-analyzed and high-resolution HLA genotyping was added so that TCR occurrence patterns could be studied. In the later analysis, no new phenotypic data were used to find candidate immune exposures; instead, reliance was placed on TCR beta sequences and their occurrence across donors. In an earlier analysis of roughly 540 of the donors, high-throughput TCR beta sequencing was used to judge whether each TCR beta V gene segment behaved as functional or pseudogenic. Donor age, sex, ethnicity and CMV serostatus were collected together with the repertoire data. A later genetic analysis used genome-wide SNP genotypes for about 60% of the roughly 700 donors, treating that subset as a discovery cohort. Every repertoire in the discovery cohort had been generated on one and the same sequencing platform. Both class I and class II loci were covered by HLA typing, at four-digit resolution. The number of donors typed differed by locus, with about 629-640 for A, B, C, DRB1 and DQB1, 522 for DQA1, under 610 for DPA1, and over 400 for DPB1. Roughly 5 DR-DQ haplotypes were treated as single units for association and clustering because of strong linkage in the cohort. Among around 400 genotyped donors of the cohort, an average of around 250,000 unique TCR beta nucleotide sequences was sequenced per donor, of which roughly 18% were non-productive.

The full study reports these points: Compared with the approximately 670-donor mean, donors in an Asian-associated ancestry cluster had fewer N-insertions in productive TCRs, according to a later genetic analysis. Broadly in line with IMGT annotations, most TCR beta V segments showed up in productive rearrangements about 90% or about 30% of the time in an earlier analysis of 450 to 600 of the donors. According to a later analysis, most CMV-associated TCR beta chains appeared to be HLA-restricted, and the HLA associations seemed to be driven largely by CMV exposure. Some IMGT-functional V segments, including TRBV6-2 and TRBV6-3, could not be told apart with the 87-base-pair reads, so those segments were excluded. Presence/absence analyses assumed roughly uniform sequencing depth across donors, an assumption that may not hold. At a false discovery rate of 0.05, a later analysis linked about 16,000 TCR beta sequences to specific HLA alleles. For the cohort, immune exposure information was limited to CMV serostatus. While some public TCRs were present in many individuals, most TCR sequences turned up only very rarely across donors. Correlated functional status among segregating V segments might be attributable to linkage disequilibrium, but an unknown experimental factor could not be ruled out. When HLA alleles, especially DR and DQ, strongly co-occurred, TCR associations were difficult to assign to individual alleles. According to a later analysis, parvovirus B19, influenza, CMV and Epstein-Barr virus appeared linked to several top co-occurrence clusters. In a later analysis, HLA-associated TCR beta chains were found to be more clonally expanded and to have lower generation probabilities than equally common non-associated chains. Because counts were too low, about 15 rarely observed V segments, including chromosome 9 orphons, were left out of the earlier analysis of over 550 of the donors. This cohort had only TCR beta chains sequenced, and the lack of alpha or paired-chain data limited which features could be detected. Cytomegalovirus status was reported to be diagnosed by the classifier with high specificity and sensitivity in both the original and validation cohorts. According to a later analysis, TCR association rates differed among HLA loci, with DRB1 alleles showing the most associated TCRs and HLA-C alleles showing the fewest. In the study, approximately 160 TCR beta chains were listed as associated with cytomegalovirus. According to the authors, the approach could potentially be generalized to other disease states and immunological phenotypes. In a later genetic analysis, a missense DCLRE1C variant was associated with V-gene and J-gene trimming of TCR beta chains, and the association was replicated in an independent cohort. A further reported finding was that TCR beta sequences accurately predicted the HLA-A and HLA-B alleles for most subjects in the first cohort. A few of the identified cytomegalovirus-associated TCR beta chains were confirmed in vitro to be specific for cytomegalovirus antigens. Because HLA typing was unavailable for some donors at each locus, only the typed subset was used in association tests. A group of highly shared sequence variants was considered likely to be a technical artifact of the sequencing pipeline.

CDR1 and CDR2 are read off the germline V gene as SNHLY and FYNNEI. V is clipped by 7 bases and J by 6 bases, and the sequence between their germline boundaries is 12 bases long. The CDR3 goes from the cysteine to the phenylalanine over 12 residues. Solely the CDR3 DNA is kept, with 36 bases framed from the first base. In total, fewer than 750 healthy bone marrow donors made up the cohort. At the time of sampling, every cohort member was nominally healthy, though immune exposures that went unrecorded were likely present. The donor tested CMV seropositive and was one of the 289 seropositive cohort members. A peripheral blood sample was collected from each donor, and TCR beta sequencing was performed on peripheral blood mononuclear cells. Genomic DNA extraction from the blood cell samples was performed with the Qiagen DNeasy Blood Extraction Kit.

Sequenced input: PBMCs. The source of this sequence is a man aged 55 to 70 in good health and CMV-seropositive. The chain employs TRBV2 and TRBJ1-2, and TRBD1 may be the D gene, going by 6 matching bases. The CDR3 protein is CASKQGSHGYTF. The nucleotides read TGTGCCAGCAAGCAGGGGTCTCATGGCTACACCTTC.